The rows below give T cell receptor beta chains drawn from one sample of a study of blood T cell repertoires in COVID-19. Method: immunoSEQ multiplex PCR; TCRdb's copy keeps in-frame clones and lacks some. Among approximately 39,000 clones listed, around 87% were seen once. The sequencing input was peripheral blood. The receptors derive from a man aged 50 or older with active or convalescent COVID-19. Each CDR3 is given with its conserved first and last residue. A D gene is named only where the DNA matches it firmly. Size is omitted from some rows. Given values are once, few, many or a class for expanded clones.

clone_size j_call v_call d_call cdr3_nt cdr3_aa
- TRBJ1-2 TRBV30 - TGTGCCTGGGCCAGGCTTAACTATGGCTACACCTTC CAWARLNYGYTF
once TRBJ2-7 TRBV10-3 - TGTGCCACCTACAAGGGGCTCGAGCAGTACTTC CATYKGLEQYF
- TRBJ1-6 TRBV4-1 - TGCGCCAGCAGCCATCCGAACACGGGAAATTCACCCCTCCACTTT CASSHPNTGNSPLHF
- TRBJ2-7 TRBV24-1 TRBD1 TGTGCCACCGGGACAGAGACCTACGAGCAGTACTTC CATGTETYEQYF
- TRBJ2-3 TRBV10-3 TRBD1 TGTGCCATCAGTACAGGGGGACCACGGGCGACGCAGTATTTT CAISTGGPRATQYF
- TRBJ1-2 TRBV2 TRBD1 TGTGCCAGCACCCAGTACGGGACAGGTGGCACCTTC CASTQYGTGGTF
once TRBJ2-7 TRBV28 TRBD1 TGTGCCAGCAGCGCGCCACAGGGGGGCTTTTACGAGCAGTACTTC CASSAPQGGFYEQYF
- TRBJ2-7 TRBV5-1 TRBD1 TGCGCCAGCAGCGCCGGGACAGGGTCCTACGAGCAGTACTTC CASSAGTGSYEQYF
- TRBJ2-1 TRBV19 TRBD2 TGTGCCAGTAGTATTCTTACTAGCGGGGGCTACAATGAGCAGTTCTTC CASSILTSGGYNEQFF
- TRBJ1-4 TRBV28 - TGTGCCAGCAGTCCAACAGGGATGGCTAATGAAAAACTGTTTTTT CASSPTGMANEKLFF
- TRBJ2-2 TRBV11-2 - TGTGCCAGCAGCCAAGACTGGTCGAACACCGGGGAGCTGTTTTTT CASSQDWSNTGELFF
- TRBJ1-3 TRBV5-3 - TGTGCCAGCGGGGGAATAGACAGAGTCTCTGGAAACACCATATATTTT CASGGIDRVSGNTIYF
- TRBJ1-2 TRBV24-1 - TGTGCCACCGGGGCGCGGGGCTACACCTTC CATGARGYTF
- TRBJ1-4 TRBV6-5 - TGTGCCAGCAGTTACCAGGGAATGGGGGAAAAACTGTTTTTT CASSYQGMGEKLFF
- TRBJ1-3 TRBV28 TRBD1 TGTGCCAGCAGTTCGGACAGGCGCTCTGGAAACACCATATATTTT CASSSDRRSGNTIYF
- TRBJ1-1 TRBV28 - TGTGCCAGCAGTTTATTGCGGGGGGAAGCTTTCTTT CASSLLRGEAFF
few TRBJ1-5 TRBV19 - TGTGCCAGTAGTATTTATCAGGACAGTTACAATCAGCCCCAGCATTTT CASSIYQDSYNQPQHF